This T cell receptor (beta chain) comes out of a study of OX40 agonist ivuxolimab in advanced cancers. Study-wide context: Ivuxolimab, which targeted the costimulatory receptor OX40 (CD134), was an agonistic, fully human IgG2 monoclonal antibody. Intravenous ivuxolimab was administered to patients every 2 weeks at six dose levels: 0.01, 0.1, 0.3, 1.5, 3 and 10 mg/kg. Among the approximately 54 dose-escalation patients, approximately 20 had hepatocellular carcinoma, about 15 melanoma, 9 renal cell carcinoma and 9 head and neck cancer. A male proportion of about 79% and a mean age of around 60 years, ranging from about 20 to 80, were recorded for the dose-escalation cohort. Prior anti-PD-1, anti-PD-L1 or anti-CTLA-4 therapy was permitted, and approximately 40% of dose-escalation patients had received checkpoint inhibitors. Partial responses occurred in three dose-escalation patients: two with cutaneous melanoma and one with hepatocellular carcinoma. The point of sequencing TCRbeta in the periphery was to test whether ivuxolimab changed TCR sequence diversity and drove clonal T-cell expansion. The paper reports the monotherapy dose-escalation portion (N ≈ 50 patients) of the phase I ivuxolimab trial. Results and caveats for the whole study, not just this receptor: Antigen specificity was not determined for the clonally expanded peripheral T cells. After ivuxolimab, more expanded clones were found on average in CD8+ T cells than in CD4+ T cells. At doses from 0.1 to 3.0 mg/kg, clonal expansion was seen in both CD4+ and CD8+ blood T cells between baseline and week 6. Low levels of normalized T-cell clonal expansion were also seen in some nonresponding patients. Partial responders in the 0.1-3.0 mg/kg groups had among the lowest normalized peripheral clonal expansion, especially among CD8+ T cells.

Genomic DNA was extracted from sorted cells for sequencing of the TCRbeta CDR3 region. The immunoSEQ Assay was used for sequencing of TCRbeta CDR3 regions. TCRdb obtained this table from immuneACCESS and retained in-frame rearrangements with V and J assigned. These tables miss some clones; where compared with another copy, unresolved V genes account for less than half of the shortfall, and the remainder is unexplained. The sample data list 60,000 or so clones, and almost 95% of these were observed just once. The ten largest clones take up roughly 20% of the sample. As to this clone: Its cognate antigen has yet to be identified. Qualities for individual bases were not recorded, and no much larger clone is one base off.

Patients with autoimmune disease history or receiving systemic immunosuppression were excluded from the trial. In every dose cohort, peripheral blood was drawn for TCR sequencing at baseline, cycle 4 day 1, and cycle 7 day 1. Samples were obtained from an open-label, multicenter, first-in-human phase I dose-escalation trial of ivuxolimab. Adults with locally advanced or metastatic melanoma, renal cell carcinoma, hepatocellular carcinoma or head and neck squamous cell carcinoma were enrolled in the trial. CD4+ and CD8+ T cells were sorted separately from peripheral blood before TCR sequencing. Sequenced here: CD4+ or CD8+ T cells sorted from blood, sampled in a trial of the OX40 agonist ivuxolimab. This sequence was found in an adult with an advanced solid tumor such as melanoma, head and neck, liver or kidney cancer.

The CDR3 in this case is CASRGTARSGNTIYF. The nucleotide sequence is given as TGTGCCAGCAGGGGGACGGCCCGATCTGGAAACACCATATATTTT. The rearranged segments are TRBV28 and TRBJ1-3; perhaps TRBD1 is the D gene, with 5 bases matching. V loses 6 bases, J loses 1 base, and the germline ends lie 13 bases apart. CDR1 and CDR2 were assigned from the germline V gene as MDHEN and SYDVKM. Inclusive of the bounding cysteine and phenylalanine, the CDR3 is 15 residues long. Only CDR3 DNA is held: 45 bases, read in frame from base 1.